Shown below are 5 T cell receptor beta chains from a single sample sequenced in a study of T-cell reconstitution after alpha-beta-depleted transplantation in children. Library preparation (for TCRbeta) was performed with unique molecular identifiers. A single record per CDR3 protein comes from TCRdb applying MiXCR to the PCR reads. The sample consists of over 550,000 distinct CDR3 sequences, 8% to 11% of them appearing once. The source was PBMCs from the stem cell graft donor, collected from the stem cell graft. The source of these receptors is a human donor who donated a stem cell graft to a child with acute myeloid leukemia.

This chain uses TRBV11-2 with TRBJ2-1; D remains unclear. The length of the CDR3 is 15 residues. V shed 0 bases and J shed 8 bases, with 14 bases lying between them. CDR1 and CDR2 (germline): SGHAT, FQNNGV. The CDR3 here is CASSLDRLRADEQFF. CDR3 DNA: TGTGCCAGCAGCTTAGACAGGCTTAGAGCCGATGAGCAGTTCTTC.

This clonotype has more than one count but fewer than ten. The rearrangement links TRBV7-8 to TRBJ1-1; D gene uncertain. Germline V gene lookup returns CDR1 SGHVS and CDR2 FQNEAQ. V was pared by 0 bases and J by 4 bases, with 15 bases between. The CDR3 has 16 residues. For the CDR3, the DNA is TGTGCCAGCAGCTTAGCGGTTCCCGGGTTGTCCACTGAAGCTTTCTTT. Translating it yields CASSLAVPGLSTEAFF.

The rearrangement uses TRBV2 and TRBJ2-2; no clear D gene. There are 13 residues in the CDR3. V was pared by 1 base and J by 7 bases, with 7 bases between. In germline, CDR1 is SNHLY, CDR2 FYNNEI. The CDR3 loop is CASSEEAHGELFF. DNA for the CDR3: TGTGCCAGCAGTGAAGAGGCACACGGGGAGCTGTTTTTT.

This clonotype was counted between two and nine times. This chain links TRBV6-2 or TRBV6-3 with TRBJ1-5, with D perhaps matching TRBD1 (6 bases). CDR1 MNHEY and CDR2 SVGEGT come from the germline V gene. The V end was cut by 5 bases, the J end by 1 base, with 9 bases between. This CDR3 is built from 14 residues. The CDR3 DNA reads as TGTGCCAGCAGTACAGGGAGGAGCAATCAGCCCCAGCATTTT. It translates to CASSTGRSNQPQHF.

The CDR3 loop is CASSLSGGPVAWQETQYF. The CDR3 bases are TGTGCCAGCAGTTTATCGGGGGGCCCCGTAGCGTGGCAAGAGACCCAGTACTTC. This chain connects TRBV27 to TRBJ2-5; D is perhaps TRBD1 or TRBD2 (6 bases each). Germline V CDR1 and CDR2: MNHEY, SMNVEV (reference sequence). The CDR3 contains 18 residues. The germline V and J ends were trimmed by 0 bases and 2 bases, with 19 bases remaining between them.